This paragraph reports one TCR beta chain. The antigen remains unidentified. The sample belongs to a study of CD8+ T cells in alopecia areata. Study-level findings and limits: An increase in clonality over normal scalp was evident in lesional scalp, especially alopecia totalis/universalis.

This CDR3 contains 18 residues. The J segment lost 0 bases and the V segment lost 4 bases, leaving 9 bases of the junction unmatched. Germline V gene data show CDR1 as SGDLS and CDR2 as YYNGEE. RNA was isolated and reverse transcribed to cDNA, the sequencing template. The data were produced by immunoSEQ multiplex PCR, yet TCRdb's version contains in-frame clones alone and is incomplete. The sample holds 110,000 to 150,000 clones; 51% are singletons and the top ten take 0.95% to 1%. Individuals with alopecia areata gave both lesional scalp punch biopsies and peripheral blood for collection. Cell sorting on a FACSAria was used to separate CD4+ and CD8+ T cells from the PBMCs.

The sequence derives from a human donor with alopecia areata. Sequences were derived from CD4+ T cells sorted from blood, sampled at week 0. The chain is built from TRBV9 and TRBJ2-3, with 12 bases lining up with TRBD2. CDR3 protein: CASSFTSGRPRSTDTQYF. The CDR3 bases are TGTGCCAGCAGCTTCACTAGCGGGAGGCCCCGCAGCACAGATACGCAGTATTTT.